The present entry profiles one TCR beta chain with its context. The data are from a study of blood T cell repertoires in COVID-19. Study-wide context: Collection of acute and convalescent COVID-19 samples took place in the United States, Italy and Spain. In each case, the material was cDNA or gDNA derived from T cells, B-cell-depleted T cells, or PBMCs.

Per the original methods: Estimation of nucleated cell counts was performed using reference gene primer amplification. TCRdb's copy holds only in-frame clones and misses some; the assay was immunoSEQ multiplex PCR. For V, J and clone size, that table is used; D and trimming come from the DNA. The table records some 160,000 clones, around 87% of them present only once. Germline V gene sequence: CDR1 LGHNA, CDR2 YSLEER. Trimming took off 0 bases at V and 7 bases at J, with 13 bases between the two ends. This CDR3 region has 15 residues. The source is a woman aged 55-69 years with active COVID-19. The V and J genes are TRBV4-3 and TRBJ2-1; tentatively, D is TRBD1 (6 bases). Sequencing was performed on peripheral blood. The CDR3 coding sequence is TGCGCCAGCAGCCAAGATCACAGGGCCTGGAATGAGCAGTTCTTC. Protein product: CASSQDHRAWNEQFF.